This TCR beta chain was observed in a study of shared clonotypes between healthy human individuals (TCRdb year 2020). General notes on the study: The cohort comprised a couple of women and three men aged 18 to 49 years. The study deeply sequenced blood TCR repertoires of about 5 healthy adults to estimate repertoire size and the extent of clonotype sharing between individuals. Each donor's leukapheresis produced roughly between roughly 0.85 and 10 billion PBMCs. To increase sequencing depth and limit assay-specific biases, different laboratories used diverse techniques to prepare libraries and sequence TCR repertoires. For each donor, CD4 naive and CD4 memory were each given three plates, CD8 naive was given two plates, and CD8 memory was given one plate.

TCR CDR3 regions were amplified from genomic DNA by multiplex PCR using the deep immunoSEQ assay. For each cell subset, the extracted genomic DNA was distributed evenly across all wells of several immunoSEQ 96-well plates, and each plate served as one replicate. For sorted subsets, approximately 200 ng of genomic DNA, equivalent to tens of thousands of T cell genomes, went into each replicate PCR. The purified libraries were quantified using a Qubit 3.0 fluorometer, sized with a Bioanalyzer 2100, and then quantified again using the KAPA Library Quantification kit. A separate single-read 150-cycle Illumina NextSeq 550 flow cell was used to sequence each immunoSEQ 96-well plate. Under the source paper's analysis protocol: Because the immunoSEQ output held only junctional sequences and lacked quality scores, the filtering could not match the filtering applied to full-length reads. Sequences were annotated with PyIR, a Python wrapper for IgBLAST v1.9, using IMGT germline references to assign V/J genes and CDR3. Reads were removed for weak V/J assignments (E-value above 1e-6), missing CDR3, stop codons, out-of-frame junctions, or ambiguous translated residues. V3J clonotypes were defined by identical inferred V gene, J gene, and CDR3 amino acid sequence. Percentage overlap between repertoires was calculated by dividing the number of shared unique clonotypes by the size of the smaller repertoire. Repertoire richness was assessed with RTK rarefaction, the Chao1 estimator, and Recon v2.1 estimates of unobserved clonotypes. For all TCRbeta clonotypes obtained by the gDNA method from a few donors, generation probabilities were computed with OLGA. TCRdb re-hosts the immuneACCESS table, in-frame sequences only. Its copies lack some clones; in the studies checked, an unresolved V gene accounts for under half of them, and the cause for the rest is not known. The V and J calls and clone size are taken from that table; D and trimming were inferred from the DNA. For this sample there are 2 million to 2.5 million clones; about 92% appear just once. The top ten hold 0.3% to 0.4% of the sample.

Taken from cysteine to phenylalanine, the CDR3 has 13 residues. Kept here is only the CDR3 DNA, which spans 39 bases and is read in frame from base 1. Reading the germline V gene gives CDR1 SNHLY and CDR2 FYNNEI. V was cut back by 7 bases and J by 0 bases, leaving a gap of 10 bases between them. Regarding this clone: What antigen it recognizes has not been identified. No much larger clone exists at a distance of one base, and base qualities are not known.

The donors were healthy, HIV-negative adults with no recently reported acute infections or vaccinations. Every donor was a Caucasian adult living in Nashville, Tennessee, USA. CD4+ T cells were enriched through magnetic negative selection, after which naive cells were positively selected on CD45RA and the remaining negative fraction served as the memory subset. Blood was obtained by leukapheresis, after which PBMCs were separated by Ficoll-Histopaque density gradient centrifugation and cryopreserved in liquid nitrogen vapor phase. Analytical flow cytometry was used to check the purity and quantity of each magnetically sorted T cell population. From each sorted fraction, genomic DNA was isolated and quantified by UV absorbance on a Nanodrop 2000c. Here is what the overall study found, with its caveats: Sharing across a few donors was observed for roughly 5% of naive CD4, over 3% of naive CD8, over 2% of memory CD4, and roughly 0.4% of memory CD8 clonotypes. Clonotypes shared by all four sorted-subset donors showed higher generation probabilities than non-shared clonotypes. Only blood was sampled, and tissue TCR repertoires likely differ from those in blood. Pairwise subsampling led to the expectation that sequencing depth would affect the degree of clonotype sharing among donors. Even with the large sequencing depth, rarefaction of the sorted-subset datasets indicated that sequencing was incomplete. Naive subsets generally had larger estimated clonotype richness than memory subsets. The genetic and exposure-history diversity represented was limited by the small number of donors.

The sequencing input was naive CD4+ T cells from PBMCs. The sample's cell subset or site, from its label and the paper: CD45RA+ positively selected. The sequence was obtained from a man aged 18 to 35 in good health. Some clones in this sample may be carry-over from other donors' samples. This sequence uses TRBV2 and TRBJ2-7; TRBD1 could be the D gene, as 5 bases match. The CDR3 has the sequence CASTRGHSYEQYF. The nucleotide sequence reads TGTGCCAGCACTAGGGGCCACTCCTACGAGCAGTACTTC.